The clone carrying this T cell receptor (beta chain) was detected only a few times. Its antigen remains unknown. This sample is part of a study of T cells in Graves' hyperthyroidism and ophthalmopathy. Germline V gene lookup returns CDR1 SGDLS and CDR2 YYNGEE. This CDR3 spans 12 amino acids. With 3 bases removed from V and 6 bases from J, the gap between germline ends came to 9 bases. Regions amplified from RNA transcripts were the TCR beta CDR3 regions. HTBI primers were used for first-round RT-PCR of the TCR CDR3. TCRdb used MiXCR to reprocess the multiplex PCR reads, holding one entry per CDR3 protein. The sample consists of 600,000 to 700,000 distinct CDR3 sequences, around 15% of them appearing once. Ophthalmopathy patients all had a Clinical Activity Score of at least 3, a NOSPECS grade of at least 4 and disease under 3 months old. Based on clinical symptoms, serum thyroxine and TRAb, thyroid ultrasound and orbital computed tomography, diagnoses were reached.

The study's findings and limits: Blood shared most expanded thyroid clonotypes above 0.001. Separating ophthalmopathy from stable hyperthyroidism was achieved by a 13 V-J model.

The chain joins TRBV9 to TRBJ1-1; D unresolved. The sequenced material came from blood. This receptor was taken from a woman in her 40s with Graves' ophthalmopathy. CDR3 coding DNA: TGTGCCAGCAGCGGGGTTGAGCCTGAAGCTTTCTTT. As protein: CASSGVEPEAFF. Full variable domain (outside the CDR3, taken from reference TRBV9 and TRBJ1-1): DSGVTQTPKHLITATGQRVTLRCSPRSGDLSVYWYQQSLDQGLQFLIQYYNGEERAKGNILERFSAQQFPDLHSELNLSSLELGDSALYFCASSGVEPEAFFGQGTRLTVV.